A single T cell receptor beta chain is shown here with its context. These data come from a study of blood T cell repertoires in COVID-19. Study as a whole: Spain, Italy and the United States supplied samples that represented acute and convalescent COVID-19.

Here immunoSEQ multiplex PCR was the method, and the copy in TCRdb shows in-frame clones only, minus some. The profile shows 140,000 to 150,000 clones, over 70% of them singletons. The receptor was isolated from a man between 60 and 75 years old with active or convalescent COVID-19. Material: peripheral blood.

CDR3 DNA: TGTGCCAGTACTAGTTCCTACGAGCAGTACTTC. Protein: CASTSSYEQYF. The chain joins TRBV28 to TRBJ2-7, with a possible D match to TRBD2 (5 bases). The germline V gene has CDR1 MDHEN and CDR2 SYDVKM. CDR3 size: 11 residues. The V end was cut by 9 bases, the J end by 1 base, with 7 bases between.